This T cell receptor beta chain was profiled in a study of blood T cell repertoires in COVID-19. The method was immunoSEQ multiplex PCR; TCRdb's version includes in-frame clones alone and lacks a portion of them. Here the sample spans 140,000 to 150,000 clones, about 90% being singletons. From germline, CDR1 is LNHDA and CDR2 SQIVND (reference sequence). This CDR3 is 16 amino acids long. After removal of 6 bases from V and 1 base from J, the junction contained 6 bases not matched to a gene. Material for sequencing was peripheral blood. The chain couples TRBV19 to TRBJ2-7; 13 bases align to TRBD2. The sequence was obtained from a human donor in a cohort sampled during active COVID-19. CDR3 protein: CASSKGLAGSSYEQYF. CDR3 nucleotides: TGTGCCAGTAGCAAGGGACTAGCGGGATCTTCCTACGAGCAGTACTTC.